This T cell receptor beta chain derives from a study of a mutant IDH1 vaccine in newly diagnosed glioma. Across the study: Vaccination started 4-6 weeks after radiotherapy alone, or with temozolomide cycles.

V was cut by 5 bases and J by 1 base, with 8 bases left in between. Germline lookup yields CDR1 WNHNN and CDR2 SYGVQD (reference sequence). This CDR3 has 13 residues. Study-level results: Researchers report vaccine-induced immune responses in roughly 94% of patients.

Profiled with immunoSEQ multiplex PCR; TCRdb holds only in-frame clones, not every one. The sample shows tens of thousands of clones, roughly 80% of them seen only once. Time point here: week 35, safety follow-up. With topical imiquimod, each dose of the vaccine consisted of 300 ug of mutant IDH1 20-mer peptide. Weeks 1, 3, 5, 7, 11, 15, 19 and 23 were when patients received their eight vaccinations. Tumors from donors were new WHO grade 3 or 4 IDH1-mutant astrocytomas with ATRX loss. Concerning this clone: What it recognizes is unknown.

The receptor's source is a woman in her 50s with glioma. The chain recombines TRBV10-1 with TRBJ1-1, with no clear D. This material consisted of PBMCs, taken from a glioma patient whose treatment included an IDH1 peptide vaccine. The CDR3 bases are TGCGCCAGCAGTACCACTGGGAACACTGAAGCTTTCTTT. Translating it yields CASSTTGNTEAFF.